This is a list of T cell receptor beta chains from one sample in a study of Ad26.COV2.S vaccination and SARS-CoV-2 variants. The table came from immunoSEQ multiplex PCR; TCRdb's copy has only in-frame clones and leaves some out. The sample consists of roughly 420,000 clones, roughly 89% of them appearing once. The sequenced sample was peripheral blood, obtained in a trial of Ad26.COV2.S vaccine versus placebo. These receptors all come from a person between 18 and 65 years old who received the Ad26.COV2.S COVID-19 vaccine or a placebo. CDR3s include the opening cysteine and the closing phenylalanine or tryptophan. A D gene is named only where the DNA matches it firmly. Where a row states a size, it is once, few, many or the class of an expanded clone; other rows omit it.

v_gene: TRBV9
j_gene: TRBJ2-1
abundance: -
d_gene: -
CDR3nt: TGTGCCAGCAGCCAAGAGGTCCTAGCCCCTCGGAATGAGCAGTTCTTC
CDR3aa: CASSQEVLAPRNEQFF

v_gene: TRBV11-1
j_gene: TRBJ2-5
abundance: once
d_gene: TRBD2
CDR3nt: TGTGCCAGCAGCCCTAGCGGGAGTGGGGAGACCCAGTACTTC
CDR3aa: CASSPSGSGETQYF

v_gene: TRBV9
j_gene: TRBJ2-7
abundance: -
d_gene: -
CDR3nt: TGTGCCAGCAGCGCACAGGGAGAAGAGCAGTACTTC
CDR3aa: CASSAQGEEQYF

v_gene: TRBV7-3
j_gene: TRBJ2-4
abundance: -
d_gene: -
CDR3nt: TGTGCCAGCAGCGTGACAGGTCAGGTCGGGAGAGCCAAAAACATTCAGTACTTC
CDR3aa: CASSVTGQVGRAKNIQYF

v_gene: TRBV27
j_gene: TRBJ2-1
abundance: -
d_gene: TRBD2
CDR3nt: TGTGCCTCAACGACTAGCATTTTTGACAGCTCCTACAATGAGCAGTTCTTC
CDR3aa: CASTTSIFDSSYNEQFF

v_gene: TRBV30
j_gene: TRBJ1-5
abundance: -
d_gene: -
CDR3nt: TGTGCCTGGTCTGTGGGGGGAAGCAATCAGCCCCAGCATTTT
CDR3aa: CAWSVGGSNQPQHF

v_gene: TRBV6-1
j_gene: TRBJ1-6
abundance: once
d_gene: TRBD1
CDR3nt: TGTGCCAGCAGTGAGTTGACAGGGGTTAATTCACCCCTCCACTTT
CDR3aa: CASSELTGVNSPLHF

v_gene: TRBV19
j_gene: TRBJ2-3
abundance: -
d_gene: -
CDR3nt: TGTGCCAGTAGTATAGGTGGGGATACGCAGTATTTT
CDR3aa: CASSIGGDTQYF

v_gene: TRBV28
j_gene: TRBJ1-2
abundance: once
d_gene: -
CDR3nt: TGTGCCAGCAGTTTATCGGGGAGGTATGGCTACACCTTC
CDR3aa: CASSLSGRYGYTF

v_gene: TRBV24-1
j_gene: TRBJ1-1
abundance: -
d_gene: TRBD1
CDR3nt: TGTGCCACCAGTGATGGACAGGGGAATGTAGCTTTCTTT
CDR3aa: CATSDGQGNVAFF

v_gene: TRBV27
j_gene: TRBJ2-1
abundance: -
d_gene: TRBD2
CDR3nt: TGTGCCAGCAGTTTATCAGCGGGGGAGGGCCCCAATGAGCAGTTCTTC
CDR3aa: CASSLSAGEGPNEQFF

v_gene: TRBV3-1/TRBV3-2
j_gene: TRBJ2-1
abundance: -
d_gene: -
CDR3nt: TGTGCCAGCAGCCAAGAATACGCAGGGCGAGTTCGGGTTGAGCAGTTCTTC
CDR3aa: CASSQEYAGRVRVEQFF

v_gene: TRBV5-4
j_gene: TRBJ1-1
abundance: -
d_gene: -
CDR3nt: TGTGCCTGCATTCGGGGGGGACTGAACACTGAAGCTTTCTTT
CDR3aa: CACIRGGLNTEAFF

v_gene: TRBV19
j_gene: TRBJ2-7
abundance: -
d_gene: -
CDR3nt: TGTGCCAGTAGTTCTCCATACTCCTACGAGCAGTACTTC
CDR3aa: CASSSPYSYEQYF

v_gene: TRBV7-8
j_gene: TRBJ1-1
abundance: -
d_gene: TRBD1
CDR3nt: TGTGCCAGCACCTACTTCCCCCGACAGGGAAAGGGGACTGAAGCTTTCTTT
CDR3aa: CASTYFPRQGKGTEAFF

v_gene: TRBV7-9
j_gene: TRBJ1-1
abundance: -
d_gene: -
CDR3nt: TGTGCCAGCAGCCAAGGGGGGAGCACTGAAGCTTTCTTT
CDR3aa: CASSQGGSTEAFF

v_gene: TRBV5-1
j_gene: TRBJ1-6
abundance: -
d_gene: TRBD1
CDR3nt: TGCGCCAGCAGGGATGCGACAGGGCCCCTCTATAATTCACCCCTCCACTTT
CDR3aa: CASRDATGPLYNSPLHF

v_gene: TRBV11-2
j_gene: TRBJ2-3
abundance: -
d_gene: -
CDR3nt: TGTGCCAGCAGCCCGGGCGCAGGGACGGGAAATACGCAGTATTTT
CDR3aa: CASSPGAGTGNTQYF

v_gene: TRBV11-2
j_gene: TRBJ2-1
abundance: -
d_gene: TRBD2
CDR3nt: TGTGCCAGCAGCTGGGGGTTAGCGGGAGACAATGAGCAGTTCTTC
CDR3aa: CASSWGLAGDNEQFF